Listed here are 20 T cell receptor beta chains from one sample, sequenced in a study of T cell repertoires and Cas9 in healthy adults. Clones were read by immunoSEQ multiplex PCR, and TCRdb kept only the in-frame ones, dropping some. The sample holds more than 20,000 clones; around 92% are singletons and the top ten take over 0.7%. The material sequenced was CD4+ effector T cells (CD127+, CD25-, CD137-, CD154-) from PBMCs; culture status not recorded. These receptors came from a human donor in good health.

The chain is built from TRBV7-9 and TRBJ2-3; TRBD1 or TRBD2 may be the D gene (6 bases each). Trimming took off 4 bases at V and 2 bases at J, with 19 bases between the two ends. The CDR3 contains 17 residues. In germline, CDR1 is SEHNR, CDR2 FQNEAQ (reference sequence). In nucleotides, the CDR3 is TGTGCCAGCAGCTCACGAGGGGGGCTAGCAGACACAGATACGCAGTATTTT. Its translation is CASSSRGGLADTDTQYF.

This clone is a singleton in its sample. The chain uses TRBV5-1 and TRBJ2-5; 10 bases are shared with TRBD1. V was clipped by 1 base and J by 5 bases; unmatched bases: 2. CDR3 length: 14 amino acids. Germline V gene lookup returns CDR1 SGHRS and CDR2 YFSETQ. CDR3 in DNA: TGCGCCAGCAGCTTGAAGGGACAGGGGGAGACCCAGTACTTC. Protein sequence: CASSLKGQGETQYF.

This clone has a handful of counts. The chain recombines TRBV6-1 with TRBJ2-2; 8 positions agree with TRBD2. CDR3 size: 15 residues. Germline V gives CDR1 MNHNS, CDR2 SASEGT. V gave up 10 bases and J gave up 6 bases; unmatched junction bases: 13. DNA of the CDR3: TGTGCCAACGAGCCGGGGGGGGGCCGTCCCGGGGAGCTGTTTTTT. It codes for CANEPGGGRPGELFF.

CDR3 nucleotides: TGTGCCAGCTCACAAACCGGGACTAGCGGGAGCTATGAGCAGTTCTTC. This translates into CASSQTGTSGSYEQFF. The rearrangement joins TRBV18 to TRBJ2-1, with 14 bases aligning to TRBD2. V trimming: 4 bases; J trimming: 8 bases; junction bases outside the gene matches: 7. Germline CDR1 and CDR2: KGHSH and LQKENI. This CDR3 is 16 amino acids long.

V and J are TRBV9 and TRBJ1-1; D gene uncertain. The CDR3 covers 14 residues. With 3 bases removed from V and 1 base from J, the gap between germline ends came to 10 bases. Per germline, CDR1 SGDLS and CDR2 YYNGEE. DNA of the CDR3: TGTGCCAGCAGCGAGTTCACAGCGAACACTGAAGCTTTCTTT. It translates to CASSEFTANTEAFF.

This clone was counted between two and nine times. The V gene is TRBV7-2, the J gene TRBJ2-7; 15 positions match TRBD2. Germline loops: CDR1 SGHTA, CDR2 FQGNSA. The CDR3 is 16 amino acids. J lost 6 bases, V lost 5 bases, and 8 bases had no gene match. The CDR3 DNA reads as TGTGCCAGCAGCCCACGGACTAGCGGGGGGGTCCTCGAGCAGTACTTC. Its protein product is CASSPRTSGGVLEQYF. The full variable domain, its missing parts supplied by reference TRBV7-2 and TRBJ2-7, is GAGVSQSPSNKVTEKGKDVELRCDPISGHTALYWYRQSLGQGLEFLIYFQGNSAPDKSGLPSDRFSAERTGGSVSTLTIQRTQQEDSAVYLCASSPRTSGGVLEQYFGPGTRLTVT.

For the CDR3, the DNA is TGTGCTAGTGGTTTGGATTTTGGGTATGGCTACACCTTC. Translation gives CASGLDFGYGYTF. V is TRBV12-5 and J is TRBJ1-2; D ambiguous. V shed 1 base and J shed 5 bases, with 8 bases lying between them. Germline V gene data show CDR1 as LGHNT and CDR2 as FRNRAP. CDR3 size: 13 residues.

The chain links TRBV4-1 to TRBJ2-5; TRBD2 matches 15 bases. The CDR3 has 17 amino acids. From germline, CDR1 is MGHRA and CDR2 YSYEKL. V shed 0 bases, J shed 7 bases, and the junction held 6 bases outside the gene matches. The CDR3 protein is CASSQDQGLAGGGTQYF. CDR3 sequence (DNA): TGCGCCAGCAGCCAAGATCAGGGACTAGCGGGGGGCGGGACCCAGTACTTC.

V gene TRBV6-5 combines with J gene TRBJ1-5, with a weak D call TRBD1 (6 bases). Trimming took off 6 bases at V and 6 bases at J, with 9 bases between the two ends. From germline, CDR1 is MNHEY and CDR2 SVGAGI. The CDR3 has 12 residues. The DNA of the CDR3 is TGTGCCAGCAGACAGGGAGGTCAGCCCCAGCATTTT. This gives the protein CASRQGGQPQHF.

The genes are TRBV19 and TRBJ1-3, with unresolved D. Trimming removed 2 bases from V and 0 bases from J, with 8 bases in between. The CDR3 contains 15 residues. Germline V gene data show CDR1 as LNHDA and CDR2 as SQIVND (reference sequence). The DNA for the CDR3 is TGTGCCAGTAGTATATCAGCCCTCTCTGGAAACACCATATATTTT. Translated: CASSISALSGNTIYF.

The CDR3 DNA reads TGTGCCAGCAGTTTATCCGTCCCGGGGAACACTGAAGCTTTCTTT. Its protein is CASSLSVPGNTEAFF. V is TRBV28 and J is TRBJ1-1; no reliable D call. The ends were cut back, 1 base at V and 1 base at J, with 10 bases in the middle. Germline CDR1 reads MDHEN; CDR2 reads SYDVKM. The CDR3 sequence is 15 residues long. Drawing the rest from reference TRBV28 and TRBJ1-1, the complete variable domain is DVKVTQSSRYLVKRTGEKVFLECVQDMDHENMFWYRQDPGLGLRLIYFSYDVKMKEKGDIPEGYSVSREKKERFSLILESASTNQTSMYLCASSLSVPGNTEAFFGQGTRLTVV.

The V call is TRBV4-1, the J call TRBJ1-2; D is possibly TRBD1 (5 bases). Germline V CDR1 and CDR2: MGHRA, YSYEKL. The CDR3 loop spans 14 amino acids. Trimming left V 2 bases short and J 6 bases short, with 13 bases between. In nucleotides, the CDR3 is TGCGCCAGCAGCCAACCAGGGTCACTCAATGGCTACACCTTC. It codes for CASSQPGSLNGYTF.

This clone is a singleton in its sample. The V and J genes are TRBV5-1 and TRBJ2-3, with 10 bases identical to TRBD2. The CDR3 is made up of 17 amino acids. The V gene's germline CDR1 is SGHRS and CDR2 YFSETQ. J was trimmed by 4 bases and V by 0 bases; bases with no gene match: 8. This chain's CDR3 is CASSLGYSGGSADTQYF. CDR3 in DNA: TGCGCCAGCAGCTTGGGGTATAGCGGGGGGAGCGCAGATACGCAGTATTTT. Full variable domain (outside the CDR3, taken from reference TRBV5-1 and TRBJ2-3): KAGVTQTPRYLIKTRGQQVTLSCSPISGHRSVSWYQQTPGQGLQFLFEYFSETQRNKGNFPGRFSGRQFSNSRSEMNVSTLELGDSALYLCASSLGYSGGSADTQYFGPGTRLTVL.

The CDR3 loop reads CATGDRGGNQPQHF. CDR3 sequence (DNA): TGTGCCACCGGTGACAGGGGGGGCAATCAGCCCCAGCATTTT. The J gene is TRBJ1-5, the V gene TRBV10-3; 9 positions match TRBD1. This CDR3 contains 14 residues. Germline CDR1 and CDR2: ENHRY and SYGVKD. V lost 10 bases to trimming and J lost 2 bases; unmatched junction nucleotides: 6.

The chain links TRBV7-6 to TRBJ1-5; 7 nucleotides match TRBD1. The CDR3 has 14 residues. Germline values: CDR1 SGHVS, CDR2 FNYEAQ. V was clipped by 5 bases and J by 3 bases; unmatched bases: 4. This CDR3 reads CASSGGTDNQPQHF. The CDR3 DNA sequence: TGTGCCAGCAGCGGAGGGACAGACAATCAGCCCCAGCATTTT. Full variable domain (rest looked up from reference TRBV7-6 and TRBJ1-5): GAGVSQSPRYKVTKRGQDVALRCDPISGHVSLYWYRQALGQGPEFLTYFNYEAQQDKSGLPNDRFSAERPEGSISTLTIQRTEQRDSAMYRCASSGGTDNQPQHFGDGTRLSIL.

The chain couples TRBV19 to TRBJ1-2, with TRBD1 matching 8 bases. Per germline, CDR1 LNHDA and CDR2 SQIVND (reference sequence). Trimming removed 6 bases from V and 6 bases from J; junction bases left unmatched: 9. The CDR3 length is 14 residues. The CDR3 coding sequence is TGTGCCAGTAGCACTGCCAGGGGGCTCAATGGCTACACCTTC. This encodes CASSTARGLNGYTF.

V gene TRBV7-9 combines with J gene TRBJ1-2; TRBD1 matches 9 bases. The CDR3 is 13 residues long. Germline values: CDR1 SEHNR, CDR2 FQNEAQ (reference sequence). The junction had 6 bases not matched to a gene; V was cut back by 6 bases and J by 7 bases. In DNA form, the CDR3 reads TGTGCCAGCAGTCCAACAGGGGGCCTTGGCTACACCTTC. Residues: CASSPTGGLGYTF.

The chain recombines TRBV2 with TRBJ1-5; TRBD1 matches 7 bases. V lost 5 bases and J lost 4; bases outside the gene matches: 2. CDR1 is SNHLY and CDR2 is FYNNEI in the germline V gene. This CDR3 contains 13 residues. The CDR3 sequence is CASSRDSNQPQHF. CDR3 sequence (DNA): TGTGCCAGCAGTCGGGACAGTAATCAGCCCCAGCATTTT.

The rearrangement uses TRBV28 and TRBJ1-2; 8 bases align to TRBD1. Looked up from germline, CDR1 is MDHEN and CDR2 is SYDVKM. V dropped 6 bases and J dropped 0; count of bases not matched to a gene: 3. The CDR3 extends over 14 amino acids. As DNA, the CDR3 is TGTGCCAGCAGGTGGGACAGGCCTAACTATGGCTACACCTTC. Residues: CASRWDRPNYGYTF.

The V gene is TRBV18, the J gene TRBJ2-7; 10 nucleotides align to TRBD2. V was pared by 4 bases and J by 2 bases, with 5 bases of the junction left unmatched. The CDR3 consists of 15 residues. Germline CDR1 KGHSH, CDR2 LQKENI. The CDR3 nucleotides are TGTGCCAGCTCACTCGGACTAGCGGAAGCCTACGAGCAGTACGTC. This sequence encodes CASSLGLAEAYEQYV.